Below, 3 T cell receptor beta chains from the same sample are listed, as sequenced in a study of CD8 T cells in Susac syndrome. RNA in amounts of roughly 0.5 to 1 ug was reverse transcribed with random hexamers. TCRdb ran MiXCR on the immunoSEQ multiplex PCR reads and lists one entry per CDR3 protein. The sample lists 75,000 to 80,000 distinct CDR3 sequences, approximately 94% occurring once. The specimen was CD8+ T cells from PBMCs. These receptors were collected from a human donor with Susac syndrome.

This chain connects TRBV7-6 to TRBJ2-3, with 11 positions matching TRBD1. From germline, CDR1 is SGHVS and CDR2 FNYEAQ. Unmatched junction bases numbered 5, after V lost 5 bases and J lost 4 bases. This CDR3 comprises 15 residues. CDR3 DNA sequence: TGTGCCAGCAGCAGAGAGGGACAGGGGGCAGATACGCAGTATTTT. This gives the protein CASSREGQGADTQYF.

The rearrangement uses TRBV12-3 or TRBV12-4 and TRBJ2-7; 7 bases agree with TRBD1. This CDR3 has 12 residues. The junction had 2 bases not matched to a gene; V was cut back by 5 bases and J by 4 bases. The CDR3 sequence: CASSEGAYEQYF. The DNA of the CDR3 is TGTGCCAGCAGTGAGGGGGCGTACGAGCAGTACTTC.

This clonotype was picked up one time. DNA of the CDR3: TGTGCCAGCAGTTTAAGTAGGACACAAAGGTCCTACGAGCAGTACTTC. This translates into CASSLSRTQRSYEQYF. The rearrangement joins TRBV28 to TRBJ2-7, with D perhaps matching TRBD1 (5 bases). The CDR3 contains 16 residues. Trimming took off 2 bases at V and 1 base at J, with 15 bases between the two ends. CDR1 and CDR2 (germline): MDHEN, SYDVKM.